The clone carrying this T cell receptor beta chain is termed medium-sized. Its antigen is not known. The V gene's germline CDR1 is KGHSH and CDR2 LQKENI. V shed 0 bases and J shed 6 bases, with 8 bases lying between them. The length of the CDR3 is 13 residues. This sample is drawn from a study of metastatic and nonmetastatic thyroid tumors. On the study more broadly: Thyroid patients, malignant and benign, had repertoires compared across blood and tumor or nodule tissue.

In the authors' methods: Clinicopathological groups of papillary thyroid cancer showed CDR3 differences that were used to build a distant-metastasis classifier. TCRdb re-clonotyped the PCR reads through MiXCR. In this record, the V and J calls reflect TCRdb's handling and not the investigators' own analysis. This table holds about 26,000 clones, 20% to 30% found once. Overall study findings and caveats: Compared with benign nodules, malignant thyroid tumors were reported to have significantly higher TCR beta diversity in both blood and tumor.

There were no patients who had received any treatment before thyroid surgery. This clonotype was sampled from a female donor with papillary thyroid cancer or a benign thyroid nodule (not recorded which). Some clones in this sample may be carry-over from other donors' samples. J is TRBJ1-2 and V is TRBV18, with D hard to call. The sample was blood. CDR3 region: CASSPPRVDGYTF. As DNA, the CDR3 is TGTGCCAGCTCACCACCGAGGGTAGATGGCTACACCTTC.